This T cell receptor beta chain was retrieved from a study of blood T cells in healthy people across ages. They isolated at least 7 million PBMCs from each sample. The CDR3 extends over 14 amino acids. V lost 5 bases to trimming and J lost 0 bases, with 12 bases between them. Germline V gene sequence: CDR1 DFQATT, CDR2 SNEGSKA (reference sequence). Together with a sample-barcoded 5' primer, a J-beta primer mix was included in a second PCR lasting roughly 6 to 12 cycles. A template-switch adaptor with 12 random nucleotides tagged each cDNA molecule. There were at least 3 million CDR3-containing paired-end reads obtained from each sample. TCRdb independently ran MiXCR on the 5' RACE reads; one entry per CDR3 protein. The data show some 550,000 distinct CDR3 sequences, with roughly 48% seen just once and about 22% held by the top ten.

The chain carries TRBV20-1 and TRBJ2-3, with TRBD2 as a possible D gene (6 bases). The origin of this receptor is a man at least 80 years old in good health. The sequencing sample was made of blood. The CDR3 region has the DNA TGCAGTGCTGACTCGGGACTCAGCACAGATACGCAGTATTTT. This gives the protein CSADSGLSTDTQYF.